The T cell receptor beta chain described here comes from a study of blood T cell repertoires in COVID-19 (dated by TCRdb to 2018 to 2020). Broadly, across the study: Samples from collaborators originated in the United States, Italy and Spain and spanned both the acute and convalescent phases of COVID-19. The material from the prospective study consisted of cDNA or gDNA derived from T cells, B-cell-depleted T cells, or PBMCs. Subjects who had been exposed to COVID-19, were actively infected with it, or had recovered from it provided the deeply sampled blood TCRbeta repertoires that made up the dataset. A freely available public database, intended as a resource for researchers studying the immune response to SARS-CoV-2, is where the repertoires were released. Samples were obtained from the ongoing ImmuneRACE study (first 160 participants) and from 1,254 subjects provided by 6 global collaborators. The sample metadata nearly always contained a de-identified subject ID, COVID-19 status, age in years and sex. Where available, HLA class I and class II types were obtained from metadata supplied by the sample provider rather than from assay-based typing.

Whole blood was collected in K2EDTA tubes by collaborating institutions according to the institutions' own protocols. For TCRbeta analysis, collaborators shipped samples as frozen whole blood, isolated PBMCs, or DNA extracted from either of those sample types. The CDR3 measures 16 amino acids from cysteine to phenylalanine. The read is trimmed to its CDR3 DNA, 48 bases read in frame from base 1. The germline V gene encodes CDR1 MNHNS and CDR2 SASEGT. Here V drops 3 bases and J drops 4 bases, and the junction holds 9 bases not matched to any gene. The immunoSEQ Assay, a bias-controlled multiplex PCR, was used to amplify TCRbeta CDR3 regions from genomic DNA. Regarding the original processing steps: The number of nucleated cells in each sample was estimated from the amplification of reference gene primers within the assay. Sequence reads were collapsed and filtered to measure the absolute abundance of every unique TCRbeta CDR3 rearrangement. For each sample, productive Simpson clonality was calculated as the square root of Simpson's diversity index across productive rearrangements. The table was pulled from immuneACCESS by TCRdb, which kept in-frame rearrangements only. Such tables lose some clones; where checked, under half of the loss comes from unresolved V genes, and the rest has no known cause. Clone size and V and J calls were adopted from that table, with D and trimming inferred from the DNA. For this sample the table gives 87,000 or so clones, of which about 89% were detected only once. Of the sample, 7.4% is held by the ten largest clones.

Beyond this particular receptor, the publication reports: How much clinical and demographic metadata was included differed by source and by participant, and the metadata was provided uncurated.

With regard to this clone: What antigen it recognizes has not been identified. Base qualities are not at hand, and no much larger clone is one base apart.

This TCR derives from a human donor with acute or convalescent COVID-19. The donor label of this sample is uncertain. The chain couples TRBV6-1 to TRBJ2-7; TRBD1 lines up with 10 middle nucleotides. The sample comprised peripheral blood. The nucleotides are TGTGCCAGCAGTGATGTGGGACAGGGGCGAATGTACGAGCAGTACTTC. It translates to CASSDVGQGRMYEQYF.